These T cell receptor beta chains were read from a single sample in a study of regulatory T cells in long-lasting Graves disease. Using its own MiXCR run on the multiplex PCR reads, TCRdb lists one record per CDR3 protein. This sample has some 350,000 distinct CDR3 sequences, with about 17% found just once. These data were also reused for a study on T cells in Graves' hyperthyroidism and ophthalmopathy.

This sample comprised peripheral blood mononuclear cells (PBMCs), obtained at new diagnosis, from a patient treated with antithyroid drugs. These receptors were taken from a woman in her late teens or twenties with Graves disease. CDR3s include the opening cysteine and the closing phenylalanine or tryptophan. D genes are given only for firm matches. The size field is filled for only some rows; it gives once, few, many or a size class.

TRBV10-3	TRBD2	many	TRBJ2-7	CAISGTSGVYEQYF	TGTGCCATCAGTGGGACTAGCGGCGTCTACGAGCAGTACTTC
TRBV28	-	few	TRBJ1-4	CASSPGGAFLNEKLFF	TGTGCCAGCAGCCCCGGAGGGGCCTTCCTTAATGAAAAACTGTTTTTT
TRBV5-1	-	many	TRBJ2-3	CASSGADTQYF	TGTGCCAGCTCAGGGGCAGATACGCAGTATTTT
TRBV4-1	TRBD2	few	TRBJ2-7	CASSQDRAGVYEQYF	TGCGCCAGCAGCCAAGATAGAGCGGGAGTCTACGAGCAGTACTTC
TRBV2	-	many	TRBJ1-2	CASKTQPQEGYTF	TGTGCCAGCAAGACACAACCACAGGAGGGCTACACCTTC
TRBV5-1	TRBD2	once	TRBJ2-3	CASSSMTSGYTDTQYF	TGCGCCAGCAGCTCGATGACTAGCGGGTACACAGATACGCAGTATTTT
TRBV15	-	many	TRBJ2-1	CATSRDRIGISSYNEQFF	TGTGCCACCAGCAGAGATAGGATAGGGATAAGCTCCTACAATGAGCAGTTCTTC
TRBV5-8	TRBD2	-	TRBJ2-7	CASSNQGTSGGAEEQYF	TGTGCCAGCAGCAATCAAGGGACTAGCGGGGGGGCGGAAGAGCAGTACTTC
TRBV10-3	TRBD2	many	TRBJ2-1	CAIKTQAGGWNEQFF	TGTGCCATCAAGACCCAAGCGGGAGGGTGGAATGAGCAGTTCTTC
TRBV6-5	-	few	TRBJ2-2	CASSYSMGLNTGELFF	TGTGCCAGCAGTTACTCGATGGGCTTGAACACCGGGGAGCTGTTTTTT
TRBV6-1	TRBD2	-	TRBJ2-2	CASSEQAGDTGELFF	TGTGCCAGCAGTGAACAAGCGGGGGACACCGGGGAGCTGTTTTTT
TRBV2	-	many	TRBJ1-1	CASSEAGEAFF	TGTGCCAGCAGTGAAGCGGGGGAAGCTTTCTTT
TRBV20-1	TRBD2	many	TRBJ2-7	CSARGGVGEQYF	TGCAGTGCTAGGGGGGGGGTTGGGGAGCAGTACTTC
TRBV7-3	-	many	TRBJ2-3	CASSPWRDTDTQYF	TGTGCCAGCAGTCCCTGGCGGGACACAGATACGCAGTATTTT
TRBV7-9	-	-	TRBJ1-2	CASSLAIGEGYTF	TGTGCCAGCAGCTTAGCTATCGGGGAGGGCTACACCTTC
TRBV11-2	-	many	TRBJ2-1	CASSAVTGEQFF	TGTGCCAGCAGCGCTGTCACAGGTGAGCAGTTCTTC
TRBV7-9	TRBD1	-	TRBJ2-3	CASSPGQALEDTDTQYF	TGTGCCAGCAGCCCTGGACAGGCGCTTGAGGACACAGATACGCAGTATTTT
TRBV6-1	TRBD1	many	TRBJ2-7	CASQRDRGYEQYF	TGTGCCAGTCAGCGGGACAGGGGCTACGAGCAGTACTTC
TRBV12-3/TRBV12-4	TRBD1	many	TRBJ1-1	CASSFAGGGTEAFF	TGTGCCAGCAGTTTTGCAGGGGGCGGCACTGAAGCTTTCTTT
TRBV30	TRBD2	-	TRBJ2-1	CAWRESGRVGFF	TGTGCCTGGAGAGAGAGCGGGAGAGTAGGGTTCTTC
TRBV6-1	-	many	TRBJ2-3	CASSEAVGGRTDTQYF	TGTGCCAGCAGTGAAGCGGTGGGGGGGCGTACAGATACGCAGTATTTT
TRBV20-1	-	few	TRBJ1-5	CSARGGEAPQHF	TGCAGTGCTAGAGGGGGAGAGGCGCCCCAGCATTTT
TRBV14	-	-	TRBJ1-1	CASSLWTNTEAFF	TGTGCCAGCAGCCTTTGGACGAACACTGAAGCTTTCTTT
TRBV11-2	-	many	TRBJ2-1	CASTQGLAKDNEQFF	TGTGCCAGCACCCAGGGGCTAGCGAAAGACAATGAGCAGTTCTTC
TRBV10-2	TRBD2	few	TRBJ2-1	CASSGREPHNEQFF	TGCGCCAGCAGTGGGCGGGAGCCCCACAATGAGCAGTTCTTC
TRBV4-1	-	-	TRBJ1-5	CASSQGPQVGNQPQHF	TGCGCCAGCAGCCAAGGTCCCCAAGTCGGCAATCAGCCCCAGCATTTT